Each of the 11 T cell receptor beta chains below was sequenced from the same sample in a study of preoperative IRX-2 immunotherapy in early breast cancer. Repertoires were generated with immunoSEQ multiplex PCR, while TCRdb's copy carries only in-frame clones and drops some. The sample has 20,000 to 25,000 clones; approximately 95% are singletons. Specified treatment: preoperative locoregional IRX-2 cytokine immunotherapy. The specimen comprised tumor tissue, sampled after IRX-2 immunotherapy. These receptor sequences come from a human donor with breast cancer.

CDR3 sequence (DNA): TGTGCCAGCAGCCCAAGGGAAGCGGGGGATACTAGCACAGATACGCAGTATTTT. It encodes CASSPREAGDTSTDTQYF. This chain connects TRBV7-8 to TRBJ2-3; 8 bases agree with TRBD2. CDR3 length: 18 residues. The germline gives CDR1 SGHVS, CDR2 FQNEAQ. With 5 bases clipped from V and 0 bases from J, the junction kept 13 bases outside the gene matches.

This clone has a single count. This sequence joins TRBV7-8 and TRBJ2-5; TRBD1 is a possible D gene (6 bases). Germline values: CDR1 SGHVS, CDR2 FQNEAQ. This CDR3 has 14 amino acids. V was cut by 0 bases and J by 5 bases, with 10 bases left in between. The CDR3 DNA reads TGTGCCAGCAGCTTAGCGAACAGGGAGGAGACCCAGTACTTC. The encoded protein is CASSLANREETQYF.

This sequence joins TRBV9 and TRBJ2-1; D might be TRBD2 (7 bases). Germline V gene sequence: CDR1 SGDLS, CDR2 YYNGEE. The germline V and J ends were trimmed by 0 bases and 8 bases, with 15 bases remaining between them. The CDR3 loop spans 15 amino acids. The CDR3 reads CASSVVGLGGYEQFF. The CDR3 DNA reads TGTGCCAGCAGCGTAGTTGGACTAGGGGGATATGAGCAGTTCTTC.

The rearrangement joins TRBV7-6 to TRBJ2-3; D gene ambiguous. The germline V and J ends were trimmed by 0 bases and 5 bases, with 9 bases remaining between them. Germline V gives CDR1 SGHVS, CDR2 FNYEAQ. This CDR3 is built from 14 residues. The CDR3 is CASSLASLRDTQYF. The CDR3 region has the DNA TGTGCCAGCAGCTTAGCCAGTCTGCGAGATACGCAGTATTTT. Combining the CDR3 with reference TRBV7-6 and TRBJ2-3 gives the whole variable domain GAGVSQSPRYKVTKRGQDVALRCDPISGHVSLYWYRQALGQGPEFLTYFNYEAQQDKSGLPNDRFSAERPEGSISTLTIQRTEQRDSAMYRCASSLASLRDTQYFGPGTRLTVL.

The V call is TRBV9, the J call TRBJ2-2, with D perhaps matching TRBD1 (6 bases). The CDR3 runs to 16 residues. Germline CDR1 SGDLS, CDR2 YYNGEE. V lost 3 bases to trimming and J lost 1 base, with 13 bases between them. The CDR3 loop reads CASSASLQGNTGELFF. DNA of the CDR3: TGTGCCAGCAGCGCCTCCCTACAGGGGAACACCGGGGAGCTGTTTTTT.

Here the CDR3 reads CASSIAQGPNYGYTF. Here the CDR3 DNA reads TGTGCCAGTAGTATAGCTCAGGGCCCCAACTATGGCTACACCTTC. V and J are TRBV19 and TRBJ1-2; tentative D call: TRBD1 (5 bases). Germline V lookup: CDR1 LNHDA, CDR2 SQIVND (reference sequence). Trimming removed 1 base from V and 2 bases from J, with 11 bases in between. The length of the CDR3 is 15 residues.

The chain uses TRBV2 and TRBJ2-7; D is possibly TRBD2 (5 bases). CDR1 SNHLY and CDR2 FYNNEI come from the germline V gene. Trimming shortened V by 3 bases and J by 6 bases, and 15 bases separated the two germline ends. The CDR3 runs 14 residues. The CDR3 spells CASSDRWTSPEQYF. The CDR3 DNA is TGTGCCAGCAGTGATCGATGGACTTCTCCCGAGCAGTACTTC.

This rearrangement joins TRBV15 to TRBJ1-5, with a tentative D call TRBD1 (5 bases). Germline assignment: CDR1 LNHNV and CDR2 YYDKDF (reference sequence). Trimming removed 4 bases from V and 12 bases from J, with 13 bases in between. The CDR3 loop spans 12 amino acids. The CDR3 DNA follows: TGTGCCACCAGCATAGGGACCCCCTTCCAGCATTTT. Its translation: CATSIGTPFQHF.

Here the CDR3 DNA reads TGCGCCAGCAGCTTGGCGGGGGGGCCACACAATGAGCAGTTCTTC. Its protein product is CASSLAGGPHNEQFF. The chain joins TRBV5-1 to TRBJ2-1; 8 bases map to TRBD2. The CDR3 consists of 15 residues. Germline loops: CDR1 SGHRS, CDR2 YFSETQ. Losses at the gene ends were 0 bases for V and 5 bases for J; bases not matched to a gene: 4.

The chain recombines TRBV11-3 with TRBJ2-1; D gene unclear. Trimming pared 3 bases from V and 6 bases from J, leaving 9 bases between. The CDR3 extends over 13 amino acids. Germline values: CDR1 SGHNT, CDR2 YENEEA. The CDR3 region has the DNA TGTGCCAGCAGCTTTGGTGCCTCCAATGAGCAGTTCTTC. Amino acid sequence: CASSFGASNEQFF.

CDR3 sequence reads: CASSEAGGLRNSPLHF. CDR3 bases: TGTGCCAGCAGTGAAGCGGGAGGGTTACGTAATTCACCCCTCCACTTT. The chain recombines TRBV6-1 with TRBJ1-6; D uncertain. CDR3 length: 16 residues. Germline-derived CDR1 and CDR2 are MNHNS and SASEGT. The V gene lost 0 bases and the J gene lost 6 bases, with 12 bases spanning the gap.